Included here is one T cell receptor (beta chain) sequence, with context. The data belong to a study of blood T cell repertoires in COVID-19. The table came from immunoSEQ multiplex PCR; TCRdb's copy has only in-frame clones and leaves some out. The sample holds around 200,000 clones, about 87% seen once. V shed 8 bases and J 3 bases; nucleotides not matched to a gene: 4. The germline V gene has CDR1 WSHSY and CDR2 SAAADI. The CDR3 consists of 13 residues. This clonotype originated in a man aged 40-55 years with active or convalescent COVID-19. V is TRBV10-2 and J is TRBJ1-5, with 7 bases lining up with TRBD1. Sequenced material: peripheral blood. Written as DNA, the CDR3 is TGCGCCAGCCTAGGGACAGTCAATCAGCCCCAGCATTTT. Amino acid sequence: CASLGTVNQPQHF.